The 8 T cell receptor beta chains given below trace back to one sample, sequenced in a study of post-analysis software for immune sequencing data. Findings and limits, study-wide: Patients used about 5 TRBV segments, including TRBV5-6, TRBV5-1 and TRBV20-1, more often than controls.

No antigen is known for these receptors. Tagging with unique molecular identifiers was a feature of the TCR beta cDNA libraries. TCRdb fed the PCR reads into MiXCR, producing one record per CDR3 protein. The sample lists 450,000 to 700,000 distinct CDR3 sequences; about 44% were seen once. The sequencing input was blood. Receptor source: a girl aged 10 to 17 with multiple sclerosis.

This sequence joins TRBV20-1 and TRBJ2-6; possibly TRBD1 or TRBD2 for D (5 bases each). The germline gives CDR1 DFQATT, CDR2 SNEGSKA (reference sequence). Trimming pared 0 bases from V and 4 bases from J, leaving 10 bases between. The CDR3 is made up of 15 amino acids. CDR3: CSARDSGRGANVLTF. The CDR3 DNA sequence: TGCAGTGCTAGAGATTCAGGGAGAGGGGCCAACGTCCTGACTTTC.

The J gene is TRBJ1-2, the V gene TRBV20-1; no reliable D call. Trimming pared 5 bases from V and 3 bases from J, leaving 16 bases between. The CDR3 length is 14 residues. Germline CDR1 and CDR2: DFQATT and SNEGSKA (reference sequence). The CDR3 loop is CSAPIHVEDYGYTF. CDR3 DNA: TGCAGTGCTCCTATTCATGTTGAGGACTATGGCTACACCTTC.

The J gene is TRBJ2-2, the V gene TRBV6-5; weak D call: TRBD2 (7 bases). The CDR3 runs to 15 residues. CDR1 is MNHEY and CDR2 is SVGAGI in the germline V gene. The V gene lost 4 bases and the J gene lost 3 bases, with 12 bases spanning the gap. The CDR3 bases are TGTGCCAGCAGTTCCCGGGGGGCGGACACCGGGGAGCTGTTTTTT. Amino acid sequence: CASSSRGADTGELFF.

This clonotype was detected a few times. The chain recombines TRBV6-5 with TRBJ2-4; unclear D gene. The V end was cut by 4 bases, the J end by 3 bases, with 16 bases between. Germline loops: CDR1 MNHEY, CDR2 SVGAGI. The CDR3 consists of 16 residues. CDR3 coding DNA: TGTGCCAGCAGTTCTCCGACTCTGTCGAACAAAAACATTCAGTACTTC. It is translated as CASSSPTLSNKNIQYF.

This clonotype was seen repeatedly, ten times or more. The junction departs from the called germline gene at one end, perhaps through a read error. The rearrangement links TRBV5-1 to TRBJ2-7, with 7 bases fitting TRBD1. This CDR3 spans 12 amino acids. Germline CDR1 reads SGHRS; CDR2 reads YFSETQ. DNA of the CDR3: TGTGCCAGCTCAGGGGGAACCTACGAGCAGTACTTC. It specifies CASSGGTYEQYF.

The chain couples TRBV12-3 or TRBV12-4 to TRBJ2-7; D gene unclear. This CDR3 region has 17 residues. Trimming took 5 bases from V and 0 from J, leaving 20 bases between them. The CDR3: CASSLRQVDKSSYEQYF. The CDR3 nucleotides are TGTGCCAGCAGTCTTAGACAAGTAGACAAAAGCTCCTACGAGCAGTACTTC.

This chain links TRBV9 with TRBJ2-5; 7 bases fit TRBD2. Germline lookup yields CDR1 SGDLS and CDR2 YYNGEE. CDR3 length: 15 residues. Trimming at V came to 5 bases and at J to 0 bases, leaving 7 bases not matched to a gene. In DNA form, the CDR3 reads TGTGCCAGCAGTGACCGGGGGGTCGACCAAGAGACCCAGTACTTC. Protein product: CASSDRGVDQETQYF.

The V gene is TRBV10-3, the J gene TRBJ2-3; TRBD1 agrees at 11 bases. Germline V CDR1 and CDR2: ENHRY, SYGVKD. The J segment lost 3 bases and the V segment lost 0 bases, leaving 5 bases of the junction unmatched. The CDR3 length is 17 residues. The CDR3 nucleotides read TGTGCCATCAGTGAGTCAGCGGGGACAGGGGGGACAGATACGCAGTATTTT. Protein: CAISESAGTGGTDTQYF.